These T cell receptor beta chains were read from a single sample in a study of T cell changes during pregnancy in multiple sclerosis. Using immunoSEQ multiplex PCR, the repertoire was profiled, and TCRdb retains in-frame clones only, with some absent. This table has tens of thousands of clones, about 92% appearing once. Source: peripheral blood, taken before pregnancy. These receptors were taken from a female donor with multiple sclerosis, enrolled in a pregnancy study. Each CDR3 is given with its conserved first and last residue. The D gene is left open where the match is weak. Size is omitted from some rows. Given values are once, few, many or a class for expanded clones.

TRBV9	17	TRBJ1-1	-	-	CASSAQGLGSLNTEAFF	TGTGCCAGCAGCGCCCAGGGGCTTGGGTCCTTGAACACTGAAGCTTTCTTT
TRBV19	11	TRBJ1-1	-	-	CASSISRVAFF	TGTGCCAGTAGTATTTCCAGGGTAGCTTTCTTT
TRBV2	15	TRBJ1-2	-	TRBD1	CASSDGAGGNYGYTF	TGTGCCAGCAGTGATGGGGCAGGGGGTAACTATGGCTACACCTTC
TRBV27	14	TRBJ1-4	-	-	CASSLGSTNEKLFF	TGTGCCAGCAGCCTCGGGTCTACTAATGAAAAACTGTTTTTT
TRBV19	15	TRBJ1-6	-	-	CASSIGFVGVSPLHF	TGTGCCAGTAGTATAGGATTTGTAGGGGTTTCACCCCTCCACTTT
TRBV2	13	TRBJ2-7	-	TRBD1	CASRPDRVYEQYF	TGTGCCAGCAGGCCGGACAGGGTCTACGAGCAGTACTTC
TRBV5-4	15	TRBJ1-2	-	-	CASSPDRATNYGYTF	TGTGCCAGCAGCCCGGACAGAGCGACTAACTATGGCTACACCTTC
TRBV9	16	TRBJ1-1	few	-	CASSVAWTDSNTEAFF	TGTGCCAGCAGCGTAGCTTGGACAGACAGTAACACTGAAGCTTTCTTT
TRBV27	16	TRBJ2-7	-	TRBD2	CASSFDLTSDHYEQYF	TGTGCCAGCAGTTTCGACCTGACTAGCGACCACTACGAGCAGTACTTC
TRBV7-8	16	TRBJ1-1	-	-	CASSSLLGEGNTEAFF	TGTGCCAGCAGCTCCCTCTTAGGGGAGGGGAACACTGAAGCTTTCTTT
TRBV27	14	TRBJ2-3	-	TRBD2	CASSLYREVVTQYF	TGTGCCAGCAGTTTATATCGGGAGGTTGTCACGCAGTATTTT
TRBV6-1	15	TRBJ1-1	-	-	CASSEWGGVGTEAFF	TGTGCCAGCAGTGAATGGGGGGGGGTCGGGACTGAAGCTTTCTTT
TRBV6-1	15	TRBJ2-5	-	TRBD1	CASSRTGGVEETQYF	TGTGCCAGCAGTCGGACAGGGGGCGTAGAAGAGACCCAGTACTTC
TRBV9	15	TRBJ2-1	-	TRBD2	CASSLTGTSGNEQFF	TGTGCCAGCAGCTTAACCGGGACTAGCGGCAATGAGCAGTTCTTC
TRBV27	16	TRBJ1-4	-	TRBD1	CASSPPRQGPNEKLFF	TGTGCCAGCAGTCCCCCTCGACAGGGGCCTAATGAAAAACTGTTTTTT
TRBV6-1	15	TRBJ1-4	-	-	CASSERQVGREKLFF	TGTGCCAGCAGTGAAAGACAGGTGGGAAGGGAAAAACTGTTTTTT
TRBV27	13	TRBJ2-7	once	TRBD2	CASSLGGTYEQYF	TGTGCCAGCAGTTTGGGGGGGACCTACGAGCAGTACTTC
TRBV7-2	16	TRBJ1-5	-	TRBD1	CASSPDPDRDYQPQHF	TGTGCCAGCAGCCCCGACCCGGACAGGGACTATCAGCCCCAGCATTTT
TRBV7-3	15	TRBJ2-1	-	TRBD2	CASSLSGENYNEQFF	TGTGCCAGCAGCCTGAGCGGGGAAAATTACAATGAGCAGTTCTTC
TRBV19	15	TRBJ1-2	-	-	CASSIGDVQRYGYTF	TGTGCCAGTAGTATAGGCGACGTCCAGCGCTATGGCTACACCTTC
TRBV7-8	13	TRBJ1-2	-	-	CASSPQDSYGYTF	TGTGCCAGCAGCCCACAGGACAGCTATGGCTACACCTTC
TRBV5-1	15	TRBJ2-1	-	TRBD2	CASSQLAGGLNEQFF	TGCGCCAGCAGCCAACTAGCGGGGGGTCTCAATGAGCAGTTCTTC
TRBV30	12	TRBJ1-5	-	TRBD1	CAWGQGNQPQHF	TGTGCCTGGGGACAGGGCAATCAGCCCCAGCATTTT
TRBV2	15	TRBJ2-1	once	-	CASRLRSQRDNEQFF	TGTGCCAGCAGGCTTAGGAGCCAGAGGGACAATGAGCAGTTCTTC
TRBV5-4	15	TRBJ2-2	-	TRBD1	CASSFRTGVIGELFF	TGTGCCAGCAGCTTCCGGACAGGGGTGATCGGGGAGCTGTTTTTT
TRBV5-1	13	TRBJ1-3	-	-	CASSSERGNTIYF	TGCGCCAGCAGCTCCGAGAGAGGAAACACCATATATTTT
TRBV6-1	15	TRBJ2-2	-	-	CASSGVGQNTGELFF	TGTGCCAGCAGTGGAGTGGGACAGAACACCGGGGAGCTGTTTTTT
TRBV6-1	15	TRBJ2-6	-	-	CASSVEGSGANVLTF	TGTGCCAGCAGTGTGGAGGGGTCTGGGGCCAACGTCCTGACTTTC
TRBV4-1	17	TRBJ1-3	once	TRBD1	CASSQPGQRFSGNTIYF	TGCGCCAGCAGCCAGCCGGGACAGAGATTCTCTGGAAACACCATATATTTT
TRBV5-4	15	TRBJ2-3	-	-	CASSGRRGLTDTQYF	TGTGCCAGCAGCGGGCGGCGGGGCCTCACAGATACGCAGTATTTT
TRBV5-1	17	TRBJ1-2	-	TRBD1	CASSLWGQGASNYGYTF	TGCGCCAGCAGCTTGTGGGGACAGGGGGCGTCTAACTATGGCTACACCTTC
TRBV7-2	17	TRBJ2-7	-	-	CASSLGYDRQVPYEQYF	TGTGCCAGCAGCTTAGGTTACGACCGACAGGTACCCTACGAGCAGTACTTC
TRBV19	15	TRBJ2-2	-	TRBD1	CASSTPGQFTGELFF	TGTGCCAGTAGTACACCGGGACAGTTCACCGGGGAGCTGTTTTTT
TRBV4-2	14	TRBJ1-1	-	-	CASSQDQGSTEAFF	TGTGCCAGCAGCCAAGATCAGGGGAGTACTGAAGCTTTCTTT
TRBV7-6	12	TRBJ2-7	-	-	CASSGNREKQYF	TGTGCCAGCAGCGGGAACAGGGAGAAGCAGTACTTC
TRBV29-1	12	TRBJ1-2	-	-	CSVKGAGYGYTF	TGCAGCGTAAAAGGGGCAGGCTATGGCTACACCTTC
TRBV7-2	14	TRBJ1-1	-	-	CASSLGAWVTEAFF	TGTGCCAGCAGCTTAGGGGCGTGGGTCACTGAAGCTTTCTTT
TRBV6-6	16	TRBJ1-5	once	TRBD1	CASSYFGTGAYQPQHF	TGTGCCAGCAGTTACTTTGGGACAGGGGCTTATCAGCCCCAGCATTTT
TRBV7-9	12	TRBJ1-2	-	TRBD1	CAETGGDYGYTF	TGTGCCGAGACAGGGGGCGACTATGGCTACACCTTC
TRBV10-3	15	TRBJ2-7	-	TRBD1	CAIAFSKGAVNEQYF	TGTGCCATCGCCTTCTCGAAGGGGGCGGTCAACGAGCAGTACTTC